A selection of T cell receptor beta chains follows, all from one sample in a study of shared clonotypes between healthy human individuals. The table came from immunoSEQ multiplex PCR; TCRdb's copy has only in-frame clones and leaves some out. The data hold some 240,000 clones, with about 65% observed a single time. Sequenced material: memory CD4+ T cells sorted from blood. The receptors here all came from a man between 25 and 39 years old in good health. Both conserved end residues are trimmed from each CDR3. Fields, in order: clone size, V gene, CDR3 protein. Clone size is not always given. Where it is, it says once, few, many or a class for expanded clones.

few,TRBV5-1,ASTRTASTDTQY
few,TRBV11-2,ASSKQNNEQF
-,TRBV7-2,ASSLVGGLAGTTQY
few,TRBV11-2,ASSLDRDRGDNEQF
-,TRBV7-6,ASSLTTSGLYNEQF
-,TRBV9,ASSVGTEFSGELF
-,TRBV7-2,ASSSQTGLGEKLF
-,TRBV5-6,ASSLNPGADTQY
-,TRBV28,ASSFIGRPYEQY
-,TRBV7-7,ASSLGHRVDEQF
-,TRBV7-6,ASSLVGKETQY
once,TRBV5-1,ASSLRDGLNEKLF
-,TRBV27,ASNKGAGSTGELF
-,TRBV28,ASIPTRDRAYEQY
few,TRBV6-1,ASSDVGPSS
-,TRBV7-8,ASSPVGGGYGNYGYT
-,TRBV7-9,ASSSDLGVENTGELF
once,TRBV11-2,ASSLVVSPYNEQF
-,TRBV6-5,ASRGDQPYNEQF
-,TRBV7-3,ASSFRDRYTDTQY
-,TRBV5-1,ASTQEGAALYT
-,TRBV28,ASSTPGAGANVLT
-,TRBV6-5,ASSYVGGSYEQY
-,TRBV5-1,ASSLGGRSTGELF
-,TRBV4-1,ASSQEPQFSGELF
-,TRBV18,ASSPREWDREQF
-,TRBV7-9,ASSLGWGDREQF
-,TRBV11-3,ASSETETGELF
few,TRBV7-8,ASSLGLRGAREKLF
-,TRBV5-1,ASSFDPGGELF
many,TRBV5-8,ASSLGQAWDIQY
-,TRBV9,ASSVVWDTGELF
few,TRBV7-9,ASSLPHRLAGGRNEQF
few,TRBV5-1,ASSLGITGQNFQETQY
few,TRBV28,ASSKGGQPQH
many,TRBV9,ASSLWGSRVLNEQF
-,TRBV5-8,ASSPLDRGSNYGYT
-,TRBV7-2,ASRIPGVNSNTGELF
-,TRBV27,ASSPQGLGANTGELF
-,TRBV2,ASCTSEQETQY